These T cell receptor beta chains were read from a single sample in a study of blood T cells in healthy people across ages. TCRdb re-called the 5' RACE reads through MiXCR, storing one row per CDR3 protein. Of under 1,100,000 distinct CDR3 sequences listed, approximately 25% are singletons. These sequences were also reported in another study, on T cells of mothers and their children.

Input material: blood. Receptors originate from a girl aged 2-10 years in good health. CDR3s include the opening cysteine and the closing phenylalanine or tryptophan. Fields, in order: D gene, clone size, J gene, V gene, CDR3 protein, CDR3 DNA. D genes are given only for firm matches. Some rows mark clone size as missing; the rest say once, few, many or name a class of expanded clone.

>TRBD2|NA|TRBJ2-1|TRBV6-1
CASSKARIRTSDTGGHEQFF
TGTGCCAGCAGTAAAGCCCGGATTCGGACTAGCGATACGGGGGGCCATGAGCAGTTCTTC
>NA|few|TRBJ2-2|TRBV7-8
CASGGRGGELFF
TGTGCCAGCGGGGGCCGGGGCGGGGAGCTGTTTTTT
>NA|few|TRBJ2-5|TRBV20-1
CSARDADRAGETQYF
TGCAGTGCTAGAGATGCAGACAGGGCGGGGGAGACCCAGTACTTC
>NA|NA|TRBJ2-1|TRBV27
CASRLGLQSDEQFF
TGTGCCAGCAGGCTAGGACTACAGTCGGATGAGCAGTTCTTC
>TRBD2|NA|TRBJ2-7|TRBV29-1
CSVRTSGTVYEQYF
TGCAGCGTCCGGACTAGCGGGACCGTCTACGAGCAGTACTTC
>NA|few|TRBJ2-1|TRBV6-5
CASSYGPKGDMEFF
TGTGCCAGCAGTTACGGACCCAAGGGGGATATGGAGTTCTTC
>TRBD2|few|TRBJ2-7|TRBV11-2
CASSLEAGVDSYEQYF
TGTGCCAGCAGCTTAGAGGCGGGAGTCGACTCCTACGAGCAGTACTTC
>TRBD2|few|TRBJ2-3|TRBV20-1
CSASPLAGAGDTQYF
TGCAGTGCCTCTCCACTAGCGGGAGCAGGAGATACGCAGTATTTT
>NA|NA|TRBJ1-1|TRBV4-1
CASSLPRGEAFF
TGCGCCAGCAGCCTCCCACGCGGGGAAGCTTTCTTT
>TRBD1|NA|TRBJ2-3|TRBV12-3/TRBV12-4
CASSFPEGQGTDTQYF
TGTGCCAGCAGTTTCCCGGAGGGACAGGGCACAGATACGCAGTATTTT
>NA|few|TRBJ2-1|TRBV4-1
CASSQVFDSDEQFF
TGCGCCAGCAGCCAGGTCTTCGATTCGGATGAGCAGTTCTTC
>NA|few|TRBJ2-3|TRBV5-1
CASSLGPGADTQYF
TGCGCCAGCAGCTTGGGCCCAGGGGCAGATACGCAGTATTTT
>TRBD1|NA|TRBJ1-4|TRBV20-1
CSAPSRQGAFEKLFF
TGCAGTGCTCCCTCCCGACAGGGGGCTTTTGAAAAACTGTTTTTT
>NA|many|TRBJ2-7|TRBV6-1
CASSEVAGDSYEQYF
TGTGCCAGCAGTGAAGTTGCCGGGGACTCCTACGAGCAGTACTTC
>TRBD1|NA|TRBJ2-7|TRBV10-3
CAISPRGTGGVYEQYF
TGTGCCATCAGTCCCCGTGGGACAGGGGGTGTCTACGAGCAGTACTTC
>NA|NA|TRBJ2-4|TRBV12-3/TRBV12-4
CASSLVLAKNIQYF
TGTGCCAGCAGTTTGGTACTAGCCAAAAACATTCAGTACTTC
>TRBD2|NA|TRBJ2-3|TRBV29-1
CSVRTSWGTQYF
TGCAGCGTACGGACTAGTTGGGGTACGCAGTATTTT
>TRBD2|NA|TRBJ2-1|TRBV24-1
CATSWGASGNEQFF
TGTGCCACCAGTTGGGGGGCTAGCGGGAATGAGCAGTTCTTC
>TRBD2|NA|TRBJ2-1|TRBV13
CASSQGPSGISYNEQFF
TGTGCCAGCAGCCAGGGCCCTAGCGGCATCTCTTACAATGAGCAGTTCTTC
>TRBD2|NA|TRBJ2-1|TRBV4-2
CASSQDSGTGGGNEQFF
TGTGCCAGCAGCCAAGATTCGGGGACGGGAGGGGGAAATGAGCAGTTCTTC
>NA|NA|TRBJ2-1|TRBV20-1
CSARHIAGTLYNEQFF
TGCAGTGCTAGACACATCGCGGGGACCCTCTACAATGAGCAGTTCTTC
>NA|NA|TRBJ2-1|TRBV4-2
CASSQLMSGDNEQFF
TGTGCCAGCAGCCAATTGATGTCCGGGGACAATGAGCAGTTCTTC
>TRBD1|NA|TRBJ2-2|TRBV10-3
CAITDRGGELFF
TGTGCCATCACCGACAGGGGCGGGGAGCTGTTTTTT
>NA|NA|TRBJ2-7|TRBV7-9
CASSRTKVKRLYEQYF
TGTGCCAGCAGCCGGACAAAAGTAAAGAGACTCTACGAGCAGTACTTC
>NA|NA|TRBJ2-3|TRBV7-2
CASSMLVGVGDTQYF
TGTGCCAGCAGCATGCTTGTCGGGGTGGGAGATACGCAGTATTTT
>NA|NA|TRBJ2-1|TRBV5-1
CASSLMTGDNNEQFF
TGCGCCAGCAGCTTAATGACAGGAGACAACAATGAGCAGTTCTTC
>TRBD1|few|TRBJ2-1|TRBV27
CASLGQGAPNEQFF
TGTGCCAGCCTGGGACAGGGGGCTCCCAATGAGCAGTTCTTC
>NA|NA|TRBJ2-2|TRBV27
CASSLGPRDFYTGELFF
TGTGCCAGCAGTTTGGGCCCCCGGGACTTCTACACCGGGGAGCTGTTTTTT
>TRBD1|NA|TRBJ1-2|TRBV6-5
CASSYQGAVGYTF
TGTGCCAGCAGTTACCAGGGGGCTGTGGGCTACACCTTC
>TRBD1|few|TRBJ2-5|TRBV20-1
CSASWTGIKETQYF
TGCAGTGCTAGCTGGACAGGGATCAAGGAGACCCAGTACTTC
>NA|few|TRBJ1-2|TRBV4-3
CASSQAQGGYTF
TGCGCCAGCAGCCAAGCCCAGGGTGGCTACACCTTC
>NA|NA|TRBJ2-5|TRBV20-1
CSASAPSQETQYF
TGCAGTGCTAGTGCCCCTTCACAGGAGACCCAGTACTTC
>NA|few|TRBJ2-1|TRBV12-3/TRBV12-4
CASRLPGDGNNEQFF
TGTGCCAGCAGATTACCCGGGGATGGTAACAATGAGCAGTTCTTC
>NA|NA|TRBJ2-1|TRBV9
CASSAASPGNEQFF
TGTGCCAGCAGCGCAGCATCCCCGGGGAATGAGCAGTTCTTC
>NA|few|TRBJ2-2|TRBV11-2
CASSFGGTYGELFF
TGTGCCAGCAGCTTTGGCGGGACGTACGGGGAGCTGTTTTTT
>TRBD2|NA|TRBJ2-3|TRBV10-3
CAISGSPASGRKDTQYF
TGTGCCATCAGTGGCTCCCCGGCTAGCGGGAGAAAAGATACGCAGTATTTT
>TRBD1|NA|TRBJ1-4|TRBV7-9
CASSTGTGDEKLFF
TGTGCCAGCAGCACCGGGACAGGTGATGAAAAACTGTTTTTT
>NA|NA|TRBJ2-1|TRBV7-3
CASSPRGVRSPNEQFF
TGTGCCAGCAGCCCCAGGGGTGTTAGGAGCCCCAATGAGCAGTTCTTC
>TRBD1|few|TRBJ2-3|TRBV25-1
CASSWDRDTDTQYF
TGTGCCAGCTCGTGGGACAGAGACACAGATACGCAGTATTTT
>TRBD2|few|TRBJ2-1|TRBV5-1
CASSLVSSGRWNNEQFF
TGCGCCAGCAGCTTGGTTTCTAGCGGGAGATGGAACAATGAGCAGTTCTTC
>NA|few|TRBJ1-5|TRBV2
CASGSSGIQPQHF
TGTGCCAGCGGTTCCTCAGGGATTCAGCCCCAGCATTTT
>NA|NA|TRBJ1-6|TRBV7-2
CASSLESGADSPLHF
TGTGCCAGCAGCTTAGAGTCCGGGGCGGATTCACCCCTCCACTTT
>TRBD2|NA|TRBJ2-7|TRBV20-1
CSAPGGTIYEQYF
TGCAGTGCCCCCGGGGGGACTATCTACGAGCAGTACTTC
>NA|few|TRBJ1-1|TRBV29-1
CSVCPTGENTEAFF
TGCAGCGTTTGTCCCACAGGAGAGAACACTGAAGCTTTCTTT
>NA|NA|TRBJ2-1|TRBV4-2
CASSQDRGAREFF
TGTGCCAGCAGCCAAGATAGGGGGGCGAGGGAGTTCTTC
>NA|many|TRBJ1-2|TRBV28
CASSRGNYGYTF
TGTGCCAGCTCGAGGGGGAACTATGGCTACACCTTC